This is a list of T cell receptor beta chains from one sample in a study of cytomegalovirus exposure and HLA in healthy donors. The table came from immunoSEQ multiplex PCR; TCRdb's copy has only in-frame clones and leaves some out. This sample has under 200,000 clones, with roughly 80% found just once. Sample: PBMCs. Source of these receptors: a woman between 45 and 65 years old in good health and CMV-seropositive. CDR3s include the opening cysteine and the closing phenylalanine or tryptophan. D genes are given only for firm matches. Rows give clone size only sometimes, using once, few, many, or a class for an expanded clone.

d_gene	abundance	v_gene	j_gene	CDR3nt	CDR3aa
NA	NA	TRBV5-6	TRBJ2-5	TGTGCCAGCAGCTTGAGAGCGTCCCAAGAGACCCAGTACTTC	CASSLRASQETQYF
TRBD1	NA	TRBV28	TRBJ2-7	TGTGCCAGCAGTATGCCGGGACAGGGGGCCTACGAGCAGTACTTC	CASSMPGQGAYEQYF
NA	NA	TRBV6-4	TRBJ1-2	TGTGCCAGCAGCCCGGCCGGGGGGCTCGGCTACACCTTC	CASSPAGGLGYTF
TRBD1	NA	TRBV7-8	TRBJ1-2	TGTGCCAGCAGCCAGGGACAGCAGTATGGCTACACCTTC	CASSQGQQYGYTF
NA	NA	TRBV5-4	TRBJ2-7	TGTGCCAGCAGCTTGACAGGGTCCTACGAGCAGTACTTC	CASSLTGSYEQYF
TRBD1	NA	TRBV29-1	TRBJ2-1	TGCAGCGAAAAAACAGGGGGTGATGAGCAGTTCTTC	CSEKTGGDEQFF
NA	NA	TRBV7-2	TRBJ2-5	TGTGCCAGCAGCCCTCAAGGACAGACCCAAGAGACCCAGTACTTC	CASSPQGQTQETQYF
TRBD2	NA	TRBV28	TRBJ2-3	TGTGCCAGCAGTTTACCCCCCCTAGCGGGGGCGGATACGCAGTATTTT	CASSLPPLAGADTQYF
TRBD1	NA	TRBV28	TRBJ2-7	TGTGCCAGCACTAGGACAGGGGGGACCTACGAGCAGTACTTC	CASTRTGGTYEQYF
NA	NA	TRBV7-3	TRBJ2-1	TGTGCCAGCAGTACACGCAGCGGAGTATACTACAATGAGCAGTTCTTC	CASSTRSGVYYNEQFF
NA	few	TRBV6-6	TRBJ2-2	TGTGCCAGCGCGGGGTTCAACACCGGGGAGCTGTTTTTT	CASAGFNTGELFF
NA	NA	TRBV4-1	TRBJ1-2	TGCGCCAGCAGCCAAGATTCGGTAGGGGACTATGGCTACACCTTC	CASSQDSVGDYGYTF
TRBD2	NA	TRBV19	TRBJ2-1	TGTGCCAGTAGTATAGCGGGGGGGCAGTTCAATGAGCAGTTCTTC	CASSIAGGQFNEQFF
NA	NA	TRBV28	TRBJ1-4	TGTGCCAGCAGTTTCGGGGGGCAGACGGCAGGGGAACTGTTTTTT	CASSFGGQTAGELFF
TRBD1	NA	TRBV6-5	TRBJ2-7	TGTGCCAGCAAACCTGGACAGGCCTACGAGCAGTACTTC	CASKPGQAYEQYF
NA	NA	TRBV5-4	TRBJ2-5	TGTGCCAGCAGCCCCACTAGCCAAGAGACCCAGTACTTC	CASSPTSQETQYF
NA	NA	TRBV6-5	TRBJ2-3	TGTGCCAGCAGTTATGGGCAGGGCACAGATACGCAGTATTTT	CASSYGQGTDTQYF
TRBD1	NA	TRBV7-9	TRBJ1-1	TGTGCCAGCAGCTTATTGTCCGGACAGGGGGCTGAAGCTTTCTTT	CASSLLSGQGAEAFF
NA	NA	TRBV7-9	TRBJ2-2	TGTGCCAGCAGCTTAGATAGCGACGCCGGGGAGCTGTTTTTT	CASSLDSDAGELFF
NA	NA	TRBV5-6	TRBJ2-7	TGTGCCAGCAGCGGCCCCCTCTACGAGCAGTACTTC	CASSGPLYEQYF
NA	NA	TRBV9	TRBJ1-3	TGTGCCAGCAGCGCGGGGGGTCCTATCGCCGGAAACACCATATATTTT	CASSAGGPIAGNTIYF
TRBD1	NA	TRBV6-5	TRBJ2-7	TGTGCCAGCAGCCAGGGACAGGGGGAGCAGTACTTC	CASSQGQGEQYF
NA	NA	TRBV11-1	TRBJ2-5	TGTGCCAGCAGCTTAGATGGCGGCAGTGGCCAAGAGACCCAGTACTTC	CASSLDGGSGQETQYF
NA	NA	TRBV28	TRBJ1-2	TGTGCCAGCACCGGGGTCTATGGCTACACCTTC	CASTGVYGYTF
TRBD2	once	TRBV5-1	TRBJ2-2	TGCGCCAGCAGCCCGGTCCTAGCGGGCCTCACCGGGGAGCTGTTTTTT	CASSPVLAGLTGELFF
TRBD1	few	TRBV19	TRBJ1-1	TGTGCCAGTAGGGCCGGGACAGGGGTTTCTGAAGCTTTCTTT	CASRAGTGVSEAFF
NA	NA	TRBV30	TRBJ1-1	TGTGCCTGGAGTGTTAGTCGGGGGTGGATGGACACTGAAGCTTTCTTT	CAWSVSRGWMDTEAFF
NA	NA	TRBV6-5	TRBJ2-7	TGTGCCAGCAGTCCGCAGGGATACGAGCAGTACTTC	CASSPQGYEQYF
NA	NA	TRBV10-3	TRBJ1-1	TGTGCCATCAGAACAGGGAACTTGGCTGGCGCTGAAGCTTTCTTT	CAIRTGNLAGAEAFF
TRBD1	NA	TRBV6-5	TRBJ2-1	TGTGCCAGCACTCTAAGACAGGGTCGGTACAATGAGCAGTTCTTC	CASTLRQGRYNEQFF
NA	NA	TRBV23-1	TRBJ2-7	TGCGCCAGCAGTCCCGGACAGTGGACCTACGAGCAGTACTTC	CASSPGQWTYEQYF
TRBD2	NA	TRBV7-2	TRBJ2-1	TGTGCCAGCAGCCGGACTAGCGGGGGGTTCGTAGGCAATGAGCAGTTCTTC	CASSRTSGGFVGNEQFF
TRBD1	NA	TRBV27	TRBJ2-5	TGTGCCAGCAGCAAATCCCGGACAGGGTCTAAGGGAGAGACCCAGTACTTC	CASSKSRTGSKGETQYF
TRBD1	NA	TRBV6-6	TRBJ2-3	TGTGCCAGCAGTCACCCTGACAGGGGCCACACGCAGTATTTT	CASSHPDRGHTQYF
NA	NA	TRBV7-2	TRBJ2-7	TGTGCCAGCAGCCTACCGGCGGGGGCCTCCTCAAACTACGAGCAGTACTTC	CASSLPAGASSNYEQYF
TRBD1	NA	TRBV7-9	TRBJ1-1	TGTGCCAGCAGCTTTCCCGGGACAGGGAAGGAAGCTTTCTTT	CASSFPGTGKEAFF
TRBD1	NA	TRBV19	TRBJ1-2	TGTGCCAGTAGTGACTCCGGGACAGGTCCTTCTCTCTATGGCTACACCTTC	CASSDSGTGPSLYGYTF
TRBD2	once	TRBV4-1	TRBJ2-3	TGCGCCAGCAGCCAAGTCAGCGGGGGGCCCCTCTCAGATACGCAGTATTTT	CASSQVSGGPLSDTQYF
TRBD1	NA	TRBV6-6	TRBJ2-2	TGTGCCAGCAGAGACAGGGGAGACACCGGGGAGCTGTTTTTT	CASRDRGDTGELFF
NA	NA	TRBV6-6	TRBJ1-5	TGTGCCAGCAAAGACGCGAAACAGTATCAGCCCCAGCATTTT	CASKDAKQYQPQHF
NA	NA	TRBV7-2	TRBJ2-1	TGTGCCAGCAGCTCGAAATGGGCGCAGTTCTTC	CASSSKWAQFF
TRBD1	NA	TRBV28	TRBJ1-5	TGTGCCAGCAGTGACAGGGGCAATCAGCCCCAGCATTTT	CASSDRGNQPQHF
NA	once	TRBV9	TRBJ2-7	TGTGCCAGCAGCGTAGAGGGGGGGTTGGGTGAGCAGTACTTC	CASSVEGGLGEQYF
NA	NA	TRBV2	TRBJ2-2	TGTGCCAGCCACGCACTCGCGGGGAACACCGGGGAGCTGTTTTTT	CASHALAGNTGELFF
TRBD2	NA	TRBV5-1	TRBJ2-5	TGCGCCAGCAGCCCCGGACTAGCGGGGGCCCCAGAGACCCAGTACTTC	CASSPGLAGAPETQYF